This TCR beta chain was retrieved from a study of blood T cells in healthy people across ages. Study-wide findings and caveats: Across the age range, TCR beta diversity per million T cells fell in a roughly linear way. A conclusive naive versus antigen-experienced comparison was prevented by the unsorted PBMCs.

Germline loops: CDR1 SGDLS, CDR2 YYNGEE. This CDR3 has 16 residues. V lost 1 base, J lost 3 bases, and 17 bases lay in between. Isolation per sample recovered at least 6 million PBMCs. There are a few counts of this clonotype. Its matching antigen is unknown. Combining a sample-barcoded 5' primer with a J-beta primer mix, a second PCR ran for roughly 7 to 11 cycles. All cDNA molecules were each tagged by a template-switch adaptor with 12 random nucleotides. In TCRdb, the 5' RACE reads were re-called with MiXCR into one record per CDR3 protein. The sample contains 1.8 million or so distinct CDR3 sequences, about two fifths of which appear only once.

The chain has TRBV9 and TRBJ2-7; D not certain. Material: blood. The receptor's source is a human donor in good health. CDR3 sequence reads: CASSVTPFGAVYEQYF. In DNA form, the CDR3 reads TGTGCCAGCAGCGTAACCCCTTTTGGCGCCGTCTACGAGCAGTACTTC.